This T cell receptor beta chain was captured by sequencing in a study of regulatory T cells in long-lasting Graves disease. In building TCR beta libraries, iRepertoire HTBI primers were used together with Arm-PCR of CDR3 regions. TCRdb reprocessed the multiplex PCR reads via MiXCR and lists one record per CDR3 protein. This sample yields over 450,000 distinct CDR3 sequences, of which about a fifth are seen a single time; about 7% belongs to the top ten. This CDR3 contains 20 residues. The V gene end was trimmed by 2 bases and the J gene end by 1 base; junction bases not matched to a gene: 11. The germline V gene encodes CDR1 ENHRY and CDR2 SYGVKD. Note on this clonotype: No antigen is known for it.

Whole-study results and caveats: Owing to a sample size that was small, accuracy may have been reduced.

Time point denoted: persistent/refractory GD, antithyroid drugs over 5 years with positive TRAb. The TCR library used RNA extracted from PBMCs. Sequences were derived from peripheral blood mononuclear cells (PBMCs), sampled when the disease was refractory, from a patient treated with antithyroid drugs. The chain joins TRBV10-3 to TRBJ2-2, with 12 positions matching TRBD2. The receptor comes from a female donor with Graves disease. The CDR3 DNA sequence: TGTGCCATCAGTGAGGTGAGACTAGCGGGAGTTGTGCGGAACACCGGGGAGCTGTTTTTT. As protein: CAISEVRLAGVVRNTGELFF.